This TCR beta chain stems from a study of cytomegalovirus exposure and HLA in healthy donors. Sequencing used immunoSEQ multiplex PCR; TCRdb keeps in-frame clones, though not all of them. The sample lists approximately 100,000 clones, about 87% seen once, with about 1.8% in the top ten. The CDR3 runs to 14 residues. About this clone itself: What it recognizes is unknown.

Notes on the study in general: Subsequent analysis showed first-cohort TCR clusters tending to co-occur in over a hundred validation repertoires. Whilst most TCR sequences proved rare, a subset of public TCRs occurred across many donors. Cytomegalovirus status was reportedly diagnosed by the classifier with high specificity and sensitivity.

Donors came from a validation cohort of over a hundred subjects, distinct from the first 666-subject cohort. The receptor comes from a woman aged 18-30 years in good health and CMV-seropositive. The rearrangement uses TRBV1 and TRBJ2-5; the DNA was not compared with TRBD1, the D call given in the table. TRBV1 is recorded as a pseudogene. Input material: PBMCs. The CDR3 DNA is TGCACCAGCAGCCAAGTGGCCCATCAAGAGACCCAGTACTTC. Translating it yields CTSSQVAHQETQYF.